A single sample gave rise to the 8 T cell receptor beta chains below, sequenced in a study of T-cell reconstitution after alpha-beta-depleted transplantation in children. As it was prepared, the TCRbeta library received unique molecular identifiers. TCRdb redid the calling of the PCR reads with MiXCR, one entry per CDR3 protein. The top ten clones hold roughly 15% of a sample with around 500,000 distinct CDR3 sequences, roughly 24% of them seen once. The sample consisted of PBMCs, mostly from graft donor cells, taken 360 days after TCRalphabeta/CD19-depleted stem cell transplant. These receptor sequences come from a boy less than two years old who had a stem cell transplant for acute myeloid leukemia, so the T cells may come from the graft donor.

This clonotype appeared a few times. This chain connects TRBV13 to TRBJ2-3, with unresolved D. V was shortened by 3 bases and J by 11 bases, with 12 bases between the two germline ends. The CDR3 is 12 amino acids. Germline values: CDR1 PRHDT, CDR2 FYEKMQ (reference sequence). As DNA, the CDR3 is TGTGCCAGCAGCTTCACAGATAAGAGGCAGTATTTT. Protein sequence: CASSFTDKRQYF. The whole variable domain, filled in from reference TRBV13 and TRBJ2-3, reads AAGVIQSPRHLIKEKRETATLKCYPIPRHDTVYWYQQGPGQDPQFLISFYEKMQSDKGSIPDRFSAQQFSDYHSELNMSSLELGDSALYFCASSFTDKRQYFGPGTRLTVL.

This clonotype was detected a few times. V gene TRBV20-1 combines with J gene TRBJ2-5; TRBD1 matches at 7 bases. After removal of 1 base from V and 2 bases from J, the junction contained 7 bases not matched to a gene. The CDR3 has 15 amino acids. Germline V gene sequence: CDR1 DFQATT, CDR2 SNEGSKA (reference sequence). CDR3 residues: CSARGHRDRQETQYF. In DNA form, the CDR3 reads TGCAGTGCTAGAGGACACCGGGACAGACAAGAGACCCAGTACTTC.

This clonotype was recorded many times. This rearrangement joins TRBV20-1 to TRBJ2-1; TRBD2 agrees at 9 bases. In germline, CDR1 is DFQATT, CDR2 SNEGSKA (reference sequence). The V and J ends lost 4 bases and 5 bases, in that order; junction bases with no gene match: 3. The CDR3 consists of 13 residues. The DNA for the CDR3 is TGCAGTGCTATGGAGCGGGGGGACAATGAGCAGTTCTTC. Protein product: CSAMERGDNEQFF.

The gene calls are TRBV10-2 and TRBJ2-7; D gene ambiguous. Germline lookup yields CDR1 WSHSY and CDR2 SAAADI. Trimming stripped 4 bases from V and 5 bases from J, with 6 bases between. The CDR3 is 11 residues long. CDR3 sequence reads: CASSARNEQYV. CDR3 bases: TGCGCCAGCAGTGCCCGAAACGAGCAGTACGTC.

This chain joins TRBV7-9 and TRBJ2-7; D remains ambiguous. This CDR3 spans 15 amino acids. V lost 3 bases and J 0 bases, leaving 12 bases between the germline ends. Germline CDR1 and CDR2: SEHNR and FQNEAQ (reference sequence). The DNA of the CDR3 is TGTGCCAGCAGCTTGAAGTGGTACAGCTCCTACGAGCAGTACTTC. It yields the protein CASSLKWYSSYEQYF. The full variable domain, with the rest looked up from reference TRBV7-9 and TRBJ2-7, is DTGVSQNPRHKITKRGQNVTFRCDPISEHNRLYWYRQTLGQGPEFLTYFQNEAQLEKSRLLSDRFSAERPKGSFSTLEIQRTEQGDSAMYLCASSLKWYSSYEQYFGPGTRLTVT.

The J gene is TRBJ2-1, the V gene TRBV12-3 or TRBV12-4; 10 bases are a match to TRBD2. This CDR3 comprises 18 residues. Germline trimming cut 6 bases from V and 5 bases from J; bases unmatched to any gene: 16. CDR3 sequence reads: CASSPGVAGGQGDNEQFF. CDR3 bases: TGTGCCAGCAGCCCCGGGGTAGCGGGGGGCCAAGGGGACAATGAGCAGTTCTTC.

V is TRBV7-9 and J is TRBJ2-2; D is unresolved. The CDR3 runs 13 residues. CDR1 is SEHNR and CDR2 is FQNEAQ in the germline V gene (reference sequence). V was cut by 3 bases and J by 6 bases, with 8 bases left in between. CDR3: CASSLAPPGELFF. CDR3 bases: TGTGCCAGCAGCTTGGCTCCTCCCGGGGAGCTGTTTTTT.

The chain couples TRBV5-1 to TRBJ1-1, with 10 bases matching TRBD1. Germline V lookup: CDR1 SGHRS, CDR2 YFSETQ. V was pared by 4 bases and J by 9 bases, with 12 bases of the junction left unmatched. CDR3 size: 15 residues. CDR3 bases: TGCGCCAGCAGCCTGGAGGGGACAGGGGCGAGGAAAGCTTTCTTT. Translated: CASSLEGTGARKAFF.